This TCR beta chain stems from a study of blood T cells in healthy people across ages. PCR was performed a second time for roughly 7 to 11 cycles using a sample-barcoded 5' primer and a J-beta primer mix. TCRdb re-derived calls from the 5' RACE reads in MiXCR, one entry per CDR3 protein. The sample shows some 640,000 distinct CDR3 sequences, about 30% of them seen only once. Donors gave roughly 10 milliliters of peripheral blood apiece. CDR3 length: 14 amino acids. Germline V CDR1 and CDR2: SEHNR, FQNEAQ (reference sequence). Turning to this clonotype: This may arise from a read error, as a much more abundant clone is one base away.

The specimen was blood. The clonotype comes from a woman aged 80 or older in good health. The chain employs TRBV7-9 and TRBJ1-2; no clear D. The CDR3 coding sequence is TGTGCCGGCAGCTTAGAGATACAAAACCATGGCTACACCTTC. Translation: CAGSLEIQNHGYTF.